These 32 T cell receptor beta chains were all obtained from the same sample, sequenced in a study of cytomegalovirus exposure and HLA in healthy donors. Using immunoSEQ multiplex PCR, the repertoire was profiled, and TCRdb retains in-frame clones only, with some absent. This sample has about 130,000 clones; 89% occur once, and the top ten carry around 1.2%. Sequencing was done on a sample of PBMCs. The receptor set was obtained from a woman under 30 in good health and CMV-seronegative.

The DNA for the CDR3 is TGTGCCAGCAGCTTATTAGCGGATACGCAGTATTTT. Translating it yields CASSLLADTQYF. The rearrangement uses TRBV7-9 and TRBJ2-3, with D possibly being TRBD2 (5 bases). The germline V gene encodes CDR1 SEHNR and CDR2 FQNEAQ (reference sequence). Deletions cut 2 bases from V and 6 bases from J, with 6 bases between. The CDR3 loop spans 12 amino acids. The whole variable domain, filled in from reference TRBV7-9 and TRBJ2-3, reads DTGVSQNPRHKITKRGQNVTFRCDPISEHNRLYWYRQTLGQGPEFLTYFQNEAQLEKSRLLSDRFSAERPKGSFSTLEIQRTEQGDSAMYLCASSLLADTQYFGPGTRLTVL.

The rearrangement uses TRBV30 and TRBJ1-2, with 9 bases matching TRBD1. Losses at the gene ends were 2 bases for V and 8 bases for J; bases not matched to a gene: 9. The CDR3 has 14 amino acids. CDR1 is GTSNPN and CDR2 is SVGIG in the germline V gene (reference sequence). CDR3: CAWSKQGALEGYTF. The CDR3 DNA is TGTGCCTGGAGTAAACAGGGGGCTTTGGAAGGCTACACCTTC.

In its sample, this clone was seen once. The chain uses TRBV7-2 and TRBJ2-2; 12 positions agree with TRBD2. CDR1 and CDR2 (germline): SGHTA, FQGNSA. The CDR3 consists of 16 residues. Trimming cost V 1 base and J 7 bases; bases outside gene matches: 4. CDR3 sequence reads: CASSLVLAGGFGELFF. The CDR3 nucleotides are TGTGCCAGCAGCTTAGTTCTAGCGGGAGGGTTCGGGGAGCTGTTTTTT.

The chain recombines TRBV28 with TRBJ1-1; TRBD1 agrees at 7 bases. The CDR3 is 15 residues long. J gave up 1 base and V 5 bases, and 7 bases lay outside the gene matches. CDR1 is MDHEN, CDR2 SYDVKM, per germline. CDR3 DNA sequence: TGTGCCAGCAGTCCCTGGGACAGTGGGAACACTGAAGCTTTCTTT. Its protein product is CASSPWDSGNTEAFF.

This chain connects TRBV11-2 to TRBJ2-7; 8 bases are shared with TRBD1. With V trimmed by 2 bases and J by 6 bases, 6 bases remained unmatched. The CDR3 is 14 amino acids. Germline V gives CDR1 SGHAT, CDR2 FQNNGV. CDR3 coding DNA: TGTGCCAGCAGCTTACAGGGGGCCCTGAGCGAGCAGTACGTC. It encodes CASSLQGALSEQYV.

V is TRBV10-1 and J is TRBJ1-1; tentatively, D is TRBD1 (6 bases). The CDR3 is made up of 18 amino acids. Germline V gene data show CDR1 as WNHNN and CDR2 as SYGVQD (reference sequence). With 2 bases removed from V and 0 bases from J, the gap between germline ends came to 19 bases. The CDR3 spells CASSERVQGPFMNTEAFF. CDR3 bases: TGCGCCAGCAGTGAGAGGGTGCAGGGGCCTTTCATGAACACTGAAGCTTTCTTT.

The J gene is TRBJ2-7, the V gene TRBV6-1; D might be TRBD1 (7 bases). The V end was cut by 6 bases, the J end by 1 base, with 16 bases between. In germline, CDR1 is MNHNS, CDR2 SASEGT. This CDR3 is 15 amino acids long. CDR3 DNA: TGTGCCAGCAGAACCGGAGGGGGCTTTTCCTACGAGCAGTACGTC. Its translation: CASRTGGGFSYEQYV.

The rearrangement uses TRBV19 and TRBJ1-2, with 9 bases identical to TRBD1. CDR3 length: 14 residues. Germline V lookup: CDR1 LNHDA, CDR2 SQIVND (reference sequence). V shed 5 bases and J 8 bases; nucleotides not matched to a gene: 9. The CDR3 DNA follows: TGTGCCAGTAGTCCCTGGACAGGGGAAGGCGGCTACACCTTC. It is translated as CASSPWTGEGGYTF.

The CDR3: CASNSRGFSYGYTF. The CDR3 DNA follows: TGTGCCAGTAACTCTAGGGGGTTTAGCTATGGCTACACCTTC. V is TRBV19 and J is TRBJ1-2; D is perhaps TRBD1 (6 bases). This CDR3 spans 14 amino acids. Germline CDR1 reads LNHDA; CDR2 reads SQIVND (reference sequence). V was trimmed by 7 bases and J by 4 bases, leaving 16 bases between them.

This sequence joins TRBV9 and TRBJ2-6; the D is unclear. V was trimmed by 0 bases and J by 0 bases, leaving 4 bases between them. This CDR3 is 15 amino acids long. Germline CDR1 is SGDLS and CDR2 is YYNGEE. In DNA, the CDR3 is TGTGCCAGCAGCGTAGTAGCCTCTGGGGCCAACGTCCTGACTTTC. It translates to CASSVVASGANVLTF.

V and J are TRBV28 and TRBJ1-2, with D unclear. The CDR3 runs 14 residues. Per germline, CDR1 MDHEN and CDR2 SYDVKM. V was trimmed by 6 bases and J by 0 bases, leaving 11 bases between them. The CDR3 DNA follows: TGTGCCAGCAGCCCGGGATTCGCTAACTATGGCTACACCTTC. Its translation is CASSPGFANYGYTF.

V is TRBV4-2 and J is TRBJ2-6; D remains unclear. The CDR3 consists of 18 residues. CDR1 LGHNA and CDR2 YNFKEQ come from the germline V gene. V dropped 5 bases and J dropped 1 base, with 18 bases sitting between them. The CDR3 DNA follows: TGTGCCAGCAGCTATCATTCCCCCCAGGAATCTGGGGCCAACGTCCTGACTTTC. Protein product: CASSYHSPQESGANVLTF.

The CDR3 protein is CASSLDTFYEQYF. CDR3 nucleotide sequence: TGTGCCAGCAGTTTAGACACTTTCTACGAGCAGTACTTC. The chain uses TRBV25-1 and TRBJ2-7; D ambiguous. The CDR3 has 13 residues. Trimming cost V 5 bases and J 3 bases, with 11 bases left between them. Per germline, CDR1 MGHDK and CDR2 SYGVNS.

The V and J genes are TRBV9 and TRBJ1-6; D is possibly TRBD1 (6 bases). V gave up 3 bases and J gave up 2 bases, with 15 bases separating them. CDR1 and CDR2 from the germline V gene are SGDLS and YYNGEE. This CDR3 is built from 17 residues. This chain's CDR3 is CASSGTQGGPYNSPLHF. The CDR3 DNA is TGTGCCAGCAGCGGGACACAGGGCGGGCCCTATAATTCACCCCTCCACTTT.

CDR3 residues: CASSSTYYEQYF. The CDR3 nucleotides read TGTGCCAGCAGCTCGACATACTACGAGCAGTACTTC. The chain carries TRBV7-9 and TRBJ2-7; unclear D gene. Per the germline V gene, CDR1 is SEHNR and CDR2 is FQNEAQ (reference sequence). V was cut by 4 bases and J by 3 bases, with 7 bases left in between. This CDR3 has 12 amino acids.

The CDR3 bases are TGTGCCTGGAGTGCCACTAGCGGGAGAGCTTTTGAGCAGTTCTTC. It codes for CAWSATSGRAFEQFF. The rearrangement joins TRBV30 to TRBJ2-1; 11 bases match TRBD2. The length of the CDR3 is 15 residues. Germline loops: CDR1 GTSNPN, CDR2 SVGIG (reference sequence). V gave up 1 base and J gave up 9 bases; unmatched junction bases: 8.

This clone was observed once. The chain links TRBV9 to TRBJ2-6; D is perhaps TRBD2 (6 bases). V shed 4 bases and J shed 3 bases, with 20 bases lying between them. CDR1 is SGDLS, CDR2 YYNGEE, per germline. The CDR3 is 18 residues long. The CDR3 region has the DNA TGTGCCAGCAGCACCAAGGTGGGCAGGGACTTTGGGGCCAACGTCCTGACTTTC. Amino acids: CASSTKVGRDFGANVLTF.

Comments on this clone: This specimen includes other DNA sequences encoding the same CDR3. CDR3 nucleotides: TGTGCCAGCAGCTTAGCGGGGGAGACCCAGTACTTC. It encodes CASSLAGETQYF. The gene calls are TRBV11-2 and TRBJ2-5, with D possibly matching TRBD2 (5 bases). In germline, CDR1 is SGHAT, CDR2 FQNNGV. The CDR3 spans 12 residues. V lost 1 base, J lost 5 bases, and 5 bases lay in between.

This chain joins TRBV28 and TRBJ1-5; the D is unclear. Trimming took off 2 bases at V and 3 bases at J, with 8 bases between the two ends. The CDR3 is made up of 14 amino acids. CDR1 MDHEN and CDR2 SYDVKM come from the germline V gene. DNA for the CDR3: TGTGCCAGCAGTTTAATGGGCACCAATCAGCCCCAGCATTTT. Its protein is CASSLMGTNQPQHF.

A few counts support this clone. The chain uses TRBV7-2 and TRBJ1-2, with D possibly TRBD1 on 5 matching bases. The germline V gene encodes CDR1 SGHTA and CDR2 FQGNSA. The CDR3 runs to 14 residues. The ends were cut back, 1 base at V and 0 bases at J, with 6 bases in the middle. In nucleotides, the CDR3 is TGTGCCAGCAGCTTAGGACAGACTAACTATGGCTACACCTTC. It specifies CASSLGQTNYGYTF.

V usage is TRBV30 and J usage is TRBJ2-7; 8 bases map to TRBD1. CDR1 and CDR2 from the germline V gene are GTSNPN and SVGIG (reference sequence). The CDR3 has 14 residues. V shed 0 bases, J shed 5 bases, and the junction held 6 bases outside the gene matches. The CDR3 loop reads CAWSVGQGANEQYF. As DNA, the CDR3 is TGTGCCTGGAGTGTAGGGCAGGGGGCCAACGAGCAGTACTTC.

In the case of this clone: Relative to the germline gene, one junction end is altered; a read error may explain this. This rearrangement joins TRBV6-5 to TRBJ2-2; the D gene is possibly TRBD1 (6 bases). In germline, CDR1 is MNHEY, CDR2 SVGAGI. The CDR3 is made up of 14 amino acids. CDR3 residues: CAGSTYRATGELFF. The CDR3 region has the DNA TGTGCCGGCAGTACTTACAGGGCAACCGGGGAGCTGTTTTTT.

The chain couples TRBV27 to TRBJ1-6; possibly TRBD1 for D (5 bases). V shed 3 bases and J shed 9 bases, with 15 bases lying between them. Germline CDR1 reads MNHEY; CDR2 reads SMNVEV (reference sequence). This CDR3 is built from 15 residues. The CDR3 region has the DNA TGTGCCAGCAGTTTTACGTTAATGCAGGGTTCACCCCTCCACTTT. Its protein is CASSFTLMQGSPLHF.

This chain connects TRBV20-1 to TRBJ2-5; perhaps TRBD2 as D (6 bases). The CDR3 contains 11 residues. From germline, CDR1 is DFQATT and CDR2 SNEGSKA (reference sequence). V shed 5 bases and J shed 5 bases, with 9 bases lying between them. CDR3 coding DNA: TGCAGTGCTGGGGGGTGGGAGACCCAGTACTTC. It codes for CSAGGWETQYF.

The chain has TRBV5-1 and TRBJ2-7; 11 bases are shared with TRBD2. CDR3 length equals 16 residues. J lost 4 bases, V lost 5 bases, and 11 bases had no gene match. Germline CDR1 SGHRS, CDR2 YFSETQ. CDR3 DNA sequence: TGCGCCAGCAGGTGGGAGACTAGCGGGGAAGAGTACGAGCAGTACGTC. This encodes CASRWETSGEEYEQYV.

CDR3 loop: CSVQTSGRAAEQFF. The CDR3 bases are TGCAGCGTCCAGACTAGCGGGAGGGCCGCTGAGCAGTTCTTC. The J gene is TRBJ2-1, the V gene TRBV29-1; 14 bases are shared with TRBD2. Germline V lookup: CDR1 SQVTM, CDR2 ANQGSEA. Unmatched junction bases numbered 7, after V lost 6 bases and J lost 9 bases. The CDR3 loop spans 14 amino acids.

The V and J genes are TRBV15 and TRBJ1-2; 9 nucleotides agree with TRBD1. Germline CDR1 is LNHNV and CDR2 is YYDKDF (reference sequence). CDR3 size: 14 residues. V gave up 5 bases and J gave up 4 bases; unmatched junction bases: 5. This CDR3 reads CATSVDRGPYGYTF. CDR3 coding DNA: TGTGCCACCAGCGTGGACAGGGGTCCCTATGGCTACACCTTC.

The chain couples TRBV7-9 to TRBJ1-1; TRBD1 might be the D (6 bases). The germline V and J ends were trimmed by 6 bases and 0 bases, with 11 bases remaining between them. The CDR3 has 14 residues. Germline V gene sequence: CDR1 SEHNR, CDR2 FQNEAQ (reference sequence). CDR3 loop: CASSRQVMNTEAFF. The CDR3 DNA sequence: TGTGCCAGCAGTCGACAGGTTATGAACACTGAAGCTTTCTTT.

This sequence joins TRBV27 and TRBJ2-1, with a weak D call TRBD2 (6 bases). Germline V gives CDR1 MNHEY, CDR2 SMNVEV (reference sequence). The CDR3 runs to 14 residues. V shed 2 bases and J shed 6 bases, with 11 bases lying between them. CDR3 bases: TGTGCCAGCAGTTTAGCCGGGGGTATCAATGAGCAGTTCTTC. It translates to CASSLAGGINEQFF.

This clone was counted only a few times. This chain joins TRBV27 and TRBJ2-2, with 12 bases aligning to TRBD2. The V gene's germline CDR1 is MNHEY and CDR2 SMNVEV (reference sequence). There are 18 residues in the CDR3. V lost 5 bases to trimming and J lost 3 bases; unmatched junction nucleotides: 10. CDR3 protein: CASSPVGLAGKDTGELFF. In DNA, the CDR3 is TGTGCCAGCAGTCCGGTCGGACTAGCGGGAAAGGACACCGGGGAGCTGTTTTTT.

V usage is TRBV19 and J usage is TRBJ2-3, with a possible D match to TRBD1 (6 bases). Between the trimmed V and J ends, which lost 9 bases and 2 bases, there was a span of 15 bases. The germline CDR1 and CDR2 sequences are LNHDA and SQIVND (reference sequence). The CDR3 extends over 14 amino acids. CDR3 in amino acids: CASRPQGPTDTQYF. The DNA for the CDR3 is TGTGCCAGCCGGCCCCAGGGGCCCACAGATACGCAGTATTTT.

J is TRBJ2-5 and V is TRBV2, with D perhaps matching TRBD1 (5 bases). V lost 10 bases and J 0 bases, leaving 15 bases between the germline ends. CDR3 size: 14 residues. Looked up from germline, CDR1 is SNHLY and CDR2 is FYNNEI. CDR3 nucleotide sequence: TGTGCCATCCACCCGACAGAGTACCAAGAGACCCAGTACTTC. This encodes CAIHPTEYQETQYF. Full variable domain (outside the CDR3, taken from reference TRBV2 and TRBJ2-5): EPEVTQTPSHQVTQMGQEVILRCVPISNHLYFYWYRQILGQKVEFLVSFYNNEISEKSEIFDDQFSVERPDGSNFTLKIRSTKLEDSAMYFCAIHPTEYQETQYFGPGTRLLVL.